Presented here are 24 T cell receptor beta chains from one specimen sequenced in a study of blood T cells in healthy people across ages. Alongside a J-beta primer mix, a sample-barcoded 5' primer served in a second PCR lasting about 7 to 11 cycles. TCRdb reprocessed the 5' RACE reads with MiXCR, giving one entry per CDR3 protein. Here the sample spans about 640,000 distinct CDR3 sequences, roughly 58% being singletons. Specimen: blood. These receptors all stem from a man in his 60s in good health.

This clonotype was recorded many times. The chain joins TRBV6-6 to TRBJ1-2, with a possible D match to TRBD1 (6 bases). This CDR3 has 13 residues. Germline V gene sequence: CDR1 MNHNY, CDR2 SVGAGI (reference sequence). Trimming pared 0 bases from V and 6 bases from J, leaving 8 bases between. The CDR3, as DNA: TGTGCCAGCAGTTACTCGAGGGGGAATGGCTACACCTTC. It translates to CASSYSRGNGYTF.

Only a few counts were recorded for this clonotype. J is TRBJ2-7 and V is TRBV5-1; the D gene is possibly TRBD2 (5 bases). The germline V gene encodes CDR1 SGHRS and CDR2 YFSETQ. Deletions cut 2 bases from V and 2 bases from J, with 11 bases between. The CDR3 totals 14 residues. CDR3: CASSFAPSTYEQYF. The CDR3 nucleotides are TGCGCCAGCAGCTTTGCGCCTAGCACCTACGAGCAGTACTTC.

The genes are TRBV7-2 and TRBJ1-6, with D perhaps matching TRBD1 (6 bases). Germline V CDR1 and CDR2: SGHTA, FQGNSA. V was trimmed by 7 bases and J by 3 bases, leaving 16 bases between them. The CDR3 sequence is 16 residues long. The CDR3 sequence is CASTLPKGGYNSPLHF. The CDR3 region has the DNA TGTGCCAGCACCCTACCGAAAGGGGGCTATAATTCACCCCTCCACTTT.

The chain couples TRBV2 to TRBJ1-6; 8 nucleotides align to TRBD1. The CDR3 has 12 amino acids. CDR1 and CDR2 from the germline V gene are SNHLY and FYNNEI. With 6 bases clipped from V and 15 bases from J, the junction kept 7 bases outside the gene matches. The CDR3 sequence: CASRGDRGLLHF. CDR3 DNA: TGTGCCAGCAGGGGCGACAGGGGACTCCTCCACTTT.

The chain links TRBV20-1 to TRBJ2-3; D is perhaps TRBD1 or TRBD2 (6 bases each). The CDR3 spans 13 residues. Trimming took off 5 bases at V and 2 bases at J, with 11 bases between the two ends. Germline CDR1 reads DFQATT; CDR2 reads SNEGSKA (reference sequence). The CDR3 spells CSAGGRITDTQYF. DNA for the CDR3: TGCAGTGCTGGGGGGCGAATCACAGATACGCAGTATTTT.

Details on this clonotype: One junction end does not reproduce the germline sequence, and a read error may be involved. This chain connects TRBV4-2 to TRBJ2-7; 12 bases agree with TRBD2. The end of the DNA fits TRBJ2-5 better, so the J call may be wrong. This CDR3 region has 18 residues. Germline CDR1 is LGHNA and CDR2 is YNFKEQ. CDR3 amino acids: CVSSQALASGGAGETQYF. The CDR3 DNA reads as TGTGTCAGCAGCCAAGCGCTGGCTAGCGGGGGGGCCGGAGAGACCCAGTACTTC.

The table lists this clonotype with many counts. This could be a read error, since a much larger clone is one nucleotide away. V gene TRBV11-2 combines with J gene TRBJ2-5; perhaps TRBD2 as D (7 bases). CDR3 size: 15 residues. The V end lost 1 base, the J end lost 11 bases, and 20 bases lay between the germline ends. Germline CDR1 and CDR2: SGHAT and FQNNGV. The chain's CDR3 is CASSLGGGRYNEQYF. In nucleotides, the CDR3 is TGTGCCAGCAGCTTAGGGGGGGGCCGCTACAATGAGCAGTACTTC.

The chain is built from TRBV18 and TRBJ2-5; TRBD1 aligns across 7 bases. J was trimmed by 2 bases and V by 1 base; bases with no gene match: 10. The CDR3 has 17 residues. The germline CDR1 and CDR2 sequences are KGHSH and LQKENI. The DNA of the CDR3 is TGTGCCAGCTCACCACGGGACAGTGGGGCGGAACAAGAGACCCAGTACTTC. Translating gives CASSPRDSGAEQETQYF. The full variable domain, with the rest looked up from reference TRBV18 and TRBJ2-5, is NAGVMQNPRHLVRRRGQEARLRCSPMKGHSHVYWYRQLPEEGLKFMVYLQKENIIDESGMPKERFSAEFPKEGPSILRIQQVVRGDSAAYFCASSPRDSGAEQETQYFGPGTRLLVL.

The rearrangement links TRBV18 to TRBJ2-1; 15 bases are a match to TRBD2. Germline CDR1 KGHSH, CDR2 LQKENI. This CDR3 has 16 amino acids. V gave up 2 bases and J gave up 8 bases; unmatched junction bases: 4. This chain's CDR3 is CASSPWTSGGADEQFF. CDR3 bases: TGTGCCAGCTCACCATGGACTAGCGGGGGGGCCGATGAGCAGTTCTTC.

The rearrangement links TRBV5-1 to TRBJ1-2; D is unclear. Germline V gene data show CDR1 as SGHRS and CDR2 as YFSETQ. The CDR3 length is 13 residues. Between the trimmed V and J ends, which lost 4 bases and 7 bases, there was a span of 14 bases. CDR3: CASSPDGFPGYTF. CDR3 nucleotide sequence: TGCGCCAGCAGCCCGGACGGGTTCCCTGGCTACACCTTC.

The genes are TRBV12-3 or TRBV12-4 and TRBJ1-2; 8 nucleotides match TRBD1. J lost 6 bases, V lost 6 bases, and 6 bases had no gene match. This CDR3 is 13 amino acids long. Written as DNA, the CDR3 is TGTGCCAGCAGACAGGGACAGGCCCATGGCTACACCTTC. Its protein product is CASRQGQAHGYTF.

CDR3 bases: TGTGCCAGCAGCTTAGCGGCGGCGGCTAACTATGGCTACACCTTC. The encoded protein is CASSLAAAANYGYTF. V usage is TRBV7-8 and J usage is TRBJ1-2; D not resolved. CDR3 length: 15 residues. From germline, CDR1 is SGHVS and CDR2 FQNEAQ. Between the trimmed V and J ends, which lost 0 bases and 0 bases, there was a span of 8 bases. The variable domain in full, with the rest retrieved from reference TRBV7-8 and TRBJ1-2, is GAGVSQSPRYKVAKRGQDVALRCDPISGHVSLFWYQQALGQGPEFLTYFQNEAQLDKSGLPSDRFFAERPEGSVSTLKIQRTQQEDSAVYLCASSLAAAANYGYTFGSGTRLTVV.

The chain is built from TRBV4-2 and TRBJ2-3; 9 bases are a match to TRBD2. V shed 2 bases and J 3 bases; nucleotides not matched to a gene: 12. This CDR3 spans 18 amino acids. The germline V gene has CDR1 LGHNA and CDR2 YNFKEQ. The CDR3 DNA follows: TGTGCCAGCAGCCAAAAAGTAGACTGGGGACTAGCAACAGATACGCAGTATTTT. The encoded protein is CASSQKVDWGLATDTQYF.

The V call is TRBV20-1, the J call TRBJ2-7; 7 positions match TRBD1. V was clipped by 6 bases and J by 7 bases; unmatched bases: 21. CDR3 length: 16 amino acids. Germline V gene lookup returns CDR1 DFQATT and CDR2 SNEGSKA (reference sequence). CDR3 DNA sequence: TGCAGTGCCGCTCTCCCCGGGGACAGCCACCTTGCGGAGCAGTACTTC. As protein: CSAALPGDSHLAEQYF.

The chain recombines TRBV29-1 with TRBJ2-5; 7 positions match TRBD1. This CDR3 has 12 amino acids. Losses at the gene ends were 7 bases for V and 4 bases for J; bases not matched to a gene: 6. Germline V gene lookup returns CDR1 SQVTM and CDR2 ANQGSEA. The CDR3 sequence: CSAGDSTETQYF. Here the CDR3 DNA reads TGCAGCGCCGGGGACAGTACAGAGACCCAGTACTTC.

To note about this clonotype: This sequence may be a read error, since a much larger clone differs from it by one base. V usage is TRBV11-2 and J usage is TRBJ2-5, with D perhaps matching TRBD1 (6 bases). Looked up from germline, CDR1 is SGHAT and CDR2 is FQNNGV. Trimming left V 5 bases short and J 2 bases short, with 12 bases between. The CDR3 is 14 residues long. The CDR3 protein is CASSAQGRQETQYF. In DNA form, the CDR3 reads TGTGCCAGCAGCGCCCAGGGGCGGCAAGAGACCCAGTACTTC. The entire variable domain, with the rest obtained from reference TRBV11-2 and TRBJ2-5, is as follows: EAGVAQSPRYKIIEKRQSVAFWCNPISGHATLYWYQQILGQGPKLLIQFQNNGVVDDSQLPKDRFSAERLKGVDSTLKIQPAKLEDSAVYLCASSAQGRQETQYFGPGTRLLVL.

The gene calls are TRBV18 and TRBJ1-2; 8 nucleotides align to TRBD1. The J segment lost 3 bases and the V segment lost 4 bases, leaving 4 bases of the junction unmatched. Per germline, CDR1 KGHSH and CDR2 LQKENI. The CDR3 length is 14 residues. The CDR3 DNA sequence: TGTGCCAGCTCACTCCCACAGGGGGACTATGGCTACACCTTC. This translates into CASSLPQGDYGYTF.

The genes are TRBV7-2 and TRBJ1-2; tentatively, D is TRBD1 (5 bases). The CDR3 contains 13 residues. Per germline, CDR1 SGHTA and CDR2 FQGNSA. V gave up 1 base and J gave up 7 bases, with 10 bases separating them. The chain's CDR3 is CASSLVRGFGYTF. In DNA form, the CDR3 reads TGTGCCAGCAGCTTAGTTCGGGGGTTTGGCTACACCTTC.

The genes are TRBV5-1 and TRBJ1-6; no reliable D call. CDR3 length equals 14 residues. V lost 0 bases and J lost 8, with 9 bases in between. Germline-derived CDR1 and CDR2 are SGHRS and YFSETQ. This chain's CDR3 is CASSLEGVDSPLHF. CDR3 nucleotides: TGCGCCAGCAGCTTGGAGGGAGTGGATTCACCCCTCCACTTT.

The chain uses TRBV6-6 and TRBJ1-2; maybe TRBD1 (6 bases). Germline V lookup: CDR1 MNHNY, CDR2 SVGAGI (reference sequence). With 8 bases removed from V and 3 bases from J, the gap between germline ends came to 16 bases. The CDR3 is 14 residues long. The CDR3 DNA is TGTGCCAGCGGGGAGGGAGGGGGGTACTATGGCTACACCTTC. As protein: CASGEGGGYYGYTF.

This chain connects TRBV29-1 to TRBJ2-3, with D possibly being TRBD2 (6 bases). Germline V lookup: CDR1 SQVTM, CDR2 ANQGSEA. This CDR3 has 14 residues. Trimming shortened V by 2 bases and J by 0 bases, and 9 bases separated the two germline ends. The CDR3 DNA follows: TGCAGCGTTGAACTGGGACTGAGCACAGATACGCAGTATTTT. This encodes CSVELGLSTDTQYF.

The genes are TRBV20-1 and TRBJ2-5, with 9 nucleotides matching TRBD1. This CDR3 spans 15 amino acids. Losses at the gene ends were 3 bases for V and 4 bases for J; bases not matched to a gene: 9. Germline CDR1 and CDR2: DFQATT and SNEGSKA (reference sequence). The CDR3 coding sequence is TGCAGTGCTAGTCCCTCCGCGGACAGGGGAGAGACCCAGTACTTC. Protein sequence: CSASPSADRGETQYF.

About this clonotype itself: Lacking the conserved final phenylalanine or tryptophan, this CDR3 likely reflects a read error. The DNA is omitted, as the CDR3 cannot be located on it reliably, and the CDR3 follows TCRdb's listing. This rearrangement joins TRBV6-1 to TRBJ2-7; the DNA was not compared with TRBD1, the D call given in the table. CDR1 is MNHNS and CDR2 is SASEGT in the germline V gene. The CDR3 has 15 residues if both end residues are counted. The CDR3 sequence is CASSEGRRGPTSSTS.

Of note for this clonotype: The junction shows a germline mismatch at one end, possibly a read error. CDR3 coding DNA: TGTGCCAGCAGTTTTGACAGGCGCTCCGACGAGCAGTACTTC. Encoded protein: CASSFDRRSDEQYF. The chain joins TRBV27 to TRBJ2-7; tentative D call: TRBD1 (6 bases). In germline, CDR1 is MNHEY, CDR2 SMNVEV (reference sequence). This CDR3 spans 14 amino acids.